This passage covers 15 T cell receptor beta chains from one sample sequenced in a study of T cells in Graves' hyperthyroidism and ophthalmopathy. Amplification of TCR beta CDR3 regions used RNA as the template. TCR CDR3 regions were first amplified by RT-PCR with HTBI primers. TCRdb ran MiXCR on the multiplex PCR reads and lists one entry per CDR3 protein. The table lists 640,000 or so distinct CDR3 sequences, approximately 15% of them singletons, with 7% to 9% in the top ten. What was sequenced was blood. The receptors stem from a woman aged 18-29 years with Graves' ophthalmopathy.

V and J are TRBV30 and TRBJ1-6; the D gene is possibly TRBD1 (6 bases). The CDR3 is made up of 16 amino acids. CDR1 is GTSNPN and CDR2 is SVGIG in the germline V gene (reference sequence). V shed 3 bases and J shed 0 bases, with 12 bases lying between them. CDR3 sequence: CAWSNRGASYNSPLHF. In DNA, the CDR3 is TGTGCCTGGAGCAATAGGGGGGCCTCCTATAATTCACCCCTCCACTTT.

This clonotype was detected ten times or more. The V gene is TRBV13, the J gene TRBJ1-6, with D uncertain. V gave up 6 bases and J gave up 7 bases, with 7 bases separating them. Germline CDR1 is PRHDT and CDR2 is FYEKMQ (reference sequence). The CDR3 runs 12 residues. CDR3 region: CASRPPNSPLHF. The CDR3 DNA reads TGTGCCAGCAGACCACCAAATTCACCCCTCCACTTT.

This clonotype was seen ten or more times. J is TRBJ2-1 and V is TRBV7-8; 7 bases map to TRBD2. The CDR3 is made up of 15 amino acids. V lost 5 bases to trimming and J lost 6 bases; unmatched junction nucleotides: 10. From germline, CDR1 is SGHVS and CDR2 FQNEAQ. Written as DNA, the CDR3 is TGTGCCAGCAGCCCGACTAGCTCGGGAATCAATGAGCAGTTCTTC. Encoded protein: CASSPTSSGINEQFF.

The CDR3 sequence is CASSRIAGTGGGNNEQFF. The CDR3 region has the DNA TGTGCCAGCAGCAGGATCGCCGGGACAGGGGGCGGTAACAATGAGCAGTTCTTC. The V call is TRBV5-6, the J call TRBJ2-1; 12 bases fit TRBD1. J lost 5 bases, V lost 4 bases, and 13 bases had no gene match. The CDR3 extends over 18 amino acids. The germline V gene encodes CDR1 SGHDT and CDR2 YYEEEE.

This clonotype has ten or more counts. The rearrangement links TRBV4-1 to TRBJ1-1; D may be TRBD1 (5 bases). The CDR3 extends over 15 amino acids. The ends were cut back, 1 base at V and 1 base at J, with 10 bases in the middle. CDR1 is MGHRA and CDR2 is YSYEKL in the germline V gene. The DNA of the CDR3 is TGCGCCAGCAGCCAAGGAAGGGGACGGAACACTGAAGCTTTCTTT. It translates to CASSQGRGRNTEAFF.

The sample holds many counts of this clonotype. The V gene is TRBV6-2 or TRBV6-3, the J gene TRBJ2-3, with 10 bases lining up with TRBD1. The V segment lost 2 bases and the J segment 7 bases; nucleotides outside the gene matches: 9. The CDR3 extends over 16 amino acids. The germline V gene encodes CDR1 MNHEY and CDR2 SVGEGT. CDR3 bases: TGTGCCAGCAGTTACAGGGCGACAGGGGGCGCGAATACGCAGTATTTT. Encoded protein: CASSYRATGGANTQYF.

The chain is built from TRBV6-1 and TRBJ1-4; D unresolved. V was clipped by 7 bases and J by 8 bases, with 20 bases between them. The CDR3 runs to 15 residues. Germline V gene lookup returns CDR1 MNHNS and CDR2 SASEGT. Here the CDR3 DNA reads TGTGCCAGCATCTACAATGCGGCGAATAGAGAAAAACTGTTTTTT. It encodes CASIYNAANREKLFF.

The V gene is TRBV19, the J gene TRBJ1-5, with D possibly being TRBD1 (5 bases). The germline CDR1 and CDR2 sequences are LNHDA and SQIVND (reference sequence). The CDR3 consists of 14 residues. V lost 6 bases, J lost 10 bases, and 19 bases lay in between. CDR3: CASSLGGTEDPQHF. CDR3 in DNA: TGTGCCAGTAGCCTGGGGGGGACCGAGGATCCCCAGCATTTT.

The table lists this clonotype with many counts. The rearrangement links TRBV7-2 to TRBJ2-1; D not certain. Germline CDR1 and CDR2: SGHTA and FQGNSA. The CDR3 runs to 13 residues. V dropped 0 bases and J dropped 8 bases, with 8 bases sitting between them. As DNA, the CDR3 is TGTGCCAGCAGCTTAGCGCAACTATATGAGCAGTTCTTC. Protein product: CASSLAQLYEQFF.

CDR3 sequence reads: CASSDRLAGQGASYEQYF. The CDR3 coding sequence is TGTGCCAGCAGCGACCGACTAGCGGGACAGGGAGCCTCCTACGAGCAGTACTTC. This chain joins TRBV7-9 and TRBJ2-7, with 11 positions matching TRBD2. CDR3 length: 18 amino acids. Germline-derived CDR1 and CDR2 are SEHNR and FQNEAQ (reference sequence). V was clipped by 5 bases and J by 0 bases; unmatched bases: 12.

The chain is built from TRBV4-3 and TRBJ2-2, with 13 bases identical to TRBD2. Germline CDR1 LGHNA, CDR2 YSLEER. The CDR3 has 17 residues. V dropped 4 bases and J dropped 7; count of bases not matched to a gene: 9. This CDR3 is CASSRGLAGVRGGELFF. Written as DNA, the CDR3 is TGCGCCAGCAGCCGAGGACTAGCGGGAGTGAGGGGCGGGGAGCTGTTTTTT.

In this sample, this clonotype turned up a few times. The rearrangement uses TRBV27 and TRBJ1-6; 7 bases map to TRBD1. The CDR3 loop spans 18 amino acids. V shed 9 bases, J shed 8 bases, and the junction held 22 bases outside the gene matches. CDR1 is MNHEY and CDR2 is SMNVEV in the germline V gene (reference sequence). Here the CDR3 DNA reads TGTGCCAGTCAGTCACATGCCAACCCGACAGGGAGGTATTCACCCCTCCACTTT. Protein: CASQSHANPTGRYSPLHF.

A few counts support this clonotype. An end of the junction differs from the germline gene, which may be a read error. This chain connects TRBV2 to TRBJ1-1; 9 positions agree with TRBD1. Per germline, CDR1 SNHLY and CDR2 FYNNEI. CDR3 size: 14 residues. CDR3 loop: CASRGTGGNTGAFF. DNA for the CDR3: TGTGCCAGCAGAGGTACAGGGGGCAACACTGGAGCTTTCTTT.

Details on this clonotype: Since a much larger clone is just one base distant, this may be a read error. The rearrangement links TRBV6-5 to TRBJ2-1, with a possible D match to TRBD1 (6 bases). Germline CDR1 is MNHEY and CDR2 is SVGAGI. This CDR3 comprises 15 residues. The CDR3 here is CVSSYLLQGRGEQFF. The CDR3 coding sequence is TGTGTCAGCAGTTACTTGTTACAGGGTCGTGGTGAGCAGTTCTTC.

This clonotype occurred many times. The chain couples TRBV29-1 to TRBJ2-7, with D perhaps TRBD1 or TRBD2 (5 bases each). Germline V gene sequence: CDR1 SQVTM, CDR2 ANQGSEA. The length of the CDR3 is 13 residues. V gave up 4 bases and J gave up 3 bases, with 13 bases separating them. CDR3 in DNA: TGCAGCGTTGGCCAGGGACGTAACTACGAGCAGTACTTC. This gives the protein CSVGQGRNYEQYF.